This T cell receptor beta chain is drawn from a study of cytomegalovirus exposure and HLA in healthy donors. Study-wide points: HLA-A and HLA-B allele assignments for most subjects were reportedly predicted accurately using TCR beta sequences. Many donors shared some public TCRs, even though most TCR sequences were rare. In a later analysis, parvovirus B19, influenza, CMV and Epstein-Barr virus appeared linked to several top co-occurrence clusters.

The PCR had 60 Vbeta and 13 Jbeta primers. Clones were sequenced by immunoSEQ multiplex PCR, and TCRdb holds only the in-frame ones, with some missing. The data hold about 130,000 clones, with 70% to 80% observed a single time. CDR3 length equals 13 residues. Germline CDR1 LGHNA, CDR2 YSLEER. V was trimmed by 0 bases and J by 7 bases, leaving 7 bases between them. Comments on this clone: Its antigen is undetermined. Other DNA sequences within the sample encode an identical CDR3.

V and J are TRBV4-3 and TRBJ1-5; D ambiguous. The sample taken for sequencing was PBMCs. This receptor was obtained from a human donor in good health. The CDR3 region is CASSQERGQPQHF. CDR3 nucleotide sequence: TGCGCCAGCAGCCAAGAGCGGGGACAGCCCCAGCATTTT.